The subject of this entry is one T cell receptor (beta chain). As yet, its antigen is unknown. These data belong to a study of CD8 T cells in ankylosing spondylitis. Notes on the study in general: Some motif variants were previously reported in reactive arthritis synovial fluid and blood. A TCR beta motif of under 10 highly homologous variants seemed to mark ankylosing spondylitis blood.

Scientists made TCR beta libraries using quantitative 5'-RACE with molecular barcodes. TCRdb reprocessed the 5' RACE reads via MiXCR and lists one record per CDR3 protein. This table holds about 840,000 distinct CDR3 sequences, about an eighth found once. CDR3 length: 15 residues. Germline values: CDR1 LGHNA, CDR2 YSLEER. Trimming cost V 0 bases and J 7 bases, with 12 bases left between them. This TCR derives from a male donor with ankylosing spondylitis. The genes are TRBV4-3 and TRBJ1-4; D not resolved. Sequenced sample: blood, either unsorted or a sorted T cell fraction (not recorded which). This CDR3 is CASSQDLKVGEKLFF. CDR3 DNA sequence: TGCGCCAGCAGCCAAGATCTAAAAGTGGGTGAAAAACTGTTTTTT.